These 30 T cell receptor beta chains originate from one sample sequenced in a study of beta chain features in type 1 diabetes. Study-level findings and limits: TCRB CDR3s from Type 1 diabetes patients were moderately but significantly shorter in all four CD4+ subsets.

Antigens of these TCRs are unknown. The sequenced template was cDNA made from the entire isolated RNA. The method was immunoSEQ multiplex PCR; TCRdb's version includes in-frame clones alone and lacks a portion of them. This sample has around 600,000 clones, with around 11% found just once. The sequencing sample was made of naive CD4+ T cells from blood. These TCRs come from a man aged 30-40 years with type 1 diabetes.

This clone was seen more than once but under ten times. J is TRBJ2-7 and V is TRBV6-1, with D perhaps TRBD2 (6 bases). The germline gives CDR1 MNHNS, CDR2 SASEGT. This CDR3 contains 11 residues. V gave up 11 bases and J gave up 7 bases, with 15 bases separating them. The CDR3 spells CAAGRTREQYF. The CDR3 DNA reads as TGTGCCGCGGGGAGAACGCGTGAGCAGTACTTC.

In its sample, this clone was seen a few times. The chain carries TRBV9 and TRBJ2-1; D gene uncertain. V lost 7 bases to trimming and J lost 7 bases, with 6 bases between them. CDR1 is SGDLS, CDR2 YYNGEE, per germline. This CDR3 region has 10 residues. The CDR3 bases are TGTGCCAGCGGGATAAATGAGCAGTTCTTC. This gives the protein CASGINEQFF.

This clone occurred a few times. The chain links TRBV6-5 to TRBJ2-3; D uncertain. The CDR3 is made up of 14 amino acids. Germline V gene sequence: CDR1 MNHEY, CDR2 SVGAGI. Trimming removed 0 bases at V and 3 bases at J, with 7 bases between. The CDR3: CASSYSVPTDTQYF. DNA for the CDR3: TGTGCCAGCAGTTACTCGGTGCCGACAGATACGCAGTATTTT.

This clone was counted between two and nine times. CDR3 nucleotide sequence: TGTGCCAGCAGCTTAGTAGGCGCCTACGAGCAGTACTTC. Its translation: CASSLVGAYEQYF. This chain joins TRBV7-6 and TRBJ2-7; D is ambiguous. Trimming left V 1 base short and J 2 bases short, with 6 bases between. CDR1 and CDR2 from the germline V gene are SGHVS and FNYEAQ. The CDR3 has 13 residues.

The chain combines TRBV14 with TRBJ2-2; D not certain. V lost 4 bases and J lost 2, with 5 bases in between. The germline CDR1 and CDR2 sequences are SGHDN and FVKESK. The CDR3 loop spans 13 amino acids. The CDR3 loop reads CASSLLNTGELFF. As DNA, the CDR3 is TGTGCCAGCAGCCTGCTTAACACCGGGGAGCTGTTTTTT. The whole variable domain, filled in from reference TRBV14 and TRBJ2-2, reads EAGVTQFPSHSVIEKGQTVTLRCDPISGHDNLYWYRRVMGKEIKFLLHFVKESKQDESGMPNNRFLAERTGGTYSTLKVQPAELEDSGVYFCASSLLNTGELFFGEGSRLTVL.

The chain uses TRBV30 and TRBJ1-6; D perhaps matches TRBD1 (5 bases). CDR1 is GTSNPN, CDR2 SVGIG, per germline (reference sequence). The length of the CDR3 is 15 residues. Trimming removed 2 bases at V and 7 bases at J, with 15 bases between. CDR3 nucleotides: TGTGCCTGGAGTCCCTGGGGGACCCCCAATTCACCCCTCCACTTT. Its protein product is CAWSPWGTPNSPLHF. Filled out from reference TRBV30 and TRBJ1-6, the complete variable domain reads SQTIHQWPATLVQPVGSPLSLECTVEGTSNPNLYWYRQAAGRGLQLLFYSVGIGQISSEVPQNLSASRPQDRQFILSSKKLLLSDSGFYLCAWSPWGTPNSPLHFGNGTRLTVT.

This clone was detected a few times. V gene TRBV14 combines with J gene TRBJ2-5; either TRBD1 or TRBD2 may supply D (5 bases each). The CDR3 loop spans 15 amino acids. CDR1 SGHDN and CDR2 FVKESK come from the germline V gene. V gave up 4 bases and J gave up 1 base, with 13 bases separating them. The DNA of the CDR3 is TGTGCCAGCAGCCGTATCGACGGGACCCAAGAGACCCAGTACTTC. The encoded protein is CASSRIDGTQETQYF.

This clone was counted only a few times. The chain employs TRBV29-1 and TRBJ2-7; possible D gene TRBD2, 6 bases. V lost 3 bases, J lost 5 bases, and 20 bases lay in between. The CDR3 sequence is 15 residues long. Germline CDR1 reads SQVTM; CDR2 reads ANQGSEA. The CDR3 sequence: CSVDLPTGLGNEQYF. The CDR3 bases are TGCAGCGTTGATTTACCGACGGGACTCGGGAACGAGCAGTACTTC.

The chain carries TRBV11-2 and TRBJ2-7, with D possibly matching TRBD2 (5 bases). V was clipped by 5 bases and J by 5 bases, with 19 bases between them. Germline assignment: CDR1 SGHAT and CDR2 FQNNGV. The CDR3 is 15 amino acids. CDR3 amino acids: CASSPGWTGGNEQYF. CDR3 bases: TGTGCCAGCAGCCCAGGCTGGACTGGCGGCAACGAGCAGTACTTC.

Only a few counts were recorded for this clone. The V gene is TRBV9, the J gene TRBJ2-5; 7 bases map to TRBD1. Losses at the gene ends were 3 bases for V and 5 bases for J; bases not matched to a gene: 4. The CDR3 totals 13 residues. Germline V lookup: CDR1 SGDLS, CDR2 YYNGEE. In DNA form, the CDR3 reads TGTGCCAGCAGCGGAGGGACAGCGGAGACCCAGTACTTC. Translation gives CASSGGTAETQYF. The complete variable domain, with remaining parts taken from reference TRBV9 and TRBJ2-5, reads DSGVTQTPKHLITATGQRVTLRCSPRSGDLSVYWYQQSLDQGLQFLIQYYNGEERAKGNILERFSAQQFPDLHSELNLSSLELGDSALYFCASSGGTAETQYFGPGTRLLVL.

This clone was counted between two and nine times. The J gene is TRBJ2-3, the V gene TRBV6-5, with D possibly being TRBD1 (6 bases). The germline V and J ends were trimmed by 4 bases and 0 bases, with 14 bases remaining between them. This CDR3 region has 16 residues. Germline loops: CDR1 MNHEY, CDR2 SVGAGI. The CDR3 sequence: CASSSGQTPSTDTQYF. In DNA, the CDR3 is TGTGCCAGCAGTTCAGGACAGACACCTAGCACAGATACGCAGTATTTT.

At least ten counts were recorded for this clone. The rearrangement uses TRBV13 and TRBJ2-7; 9 nucleotides match TRBD2. The CDR3 is 12 amino acids. Germline CDR1 PRHDT, CDR2 FYEKMQ (reference sequence). V lost 4 bases to trimming and J lost 9 bases; unmatched junction nucleotides: 4. CDR3 nucleotide sequence: TGTGCCAGCAGCTCGGGACTAGCAGTGCAGTACTTC. Translated, it gives CASSSGLAVQYF.

V is TRBV7-8 and J is TRBJ1-2; unclear D gene. Per germline, CDR1 SGHVS and CDR2 FQNEAQ. The CDR3 contains 15 residues. Trimming removed 4 bases at V and 4 bases at J, with 16 bases between. In DNA form, the CDR3 reads TGTGCCAGCAGCTCGTCTCAGACTCTCGGCTATGGCTACACCTTC. Amino acids: CASSSSQTLGYGYTF.

This clone was seen a handful of times. The chain joins TRBV15 to TRBJ2-1, with unresolved D. CDR3 length equals 18 residues. Germline V gene data show CDR1 as LNHNV and CDR2 as YYDKDF (reference sequence). V was pared by 1 base and J by 0 bases, with 16 bases between. The CDR3 loop reads CATSRGTYPPLSYNEQFF. CDR3 coding DNA: TGTGCCACCAGCAGAGGAACGTACCCACCACTCTCCTACAATGAGCAGTTCTTC.

This clone was recorded a few times. The CDR3 region is CASVGQLSSYEQYF. The CDR3 region has the DNA TGTGCCAGCGTGGGACAGCTAAGCTCCTACGAGCAGTACTTC. V usage is TRBV28 and J usage is TRBJ2-7, with 7 bases that match TRBD1. Looked up from germline, CDR1 is MDHEN and CDR2 is SYDVKM. This CDR3 has 14 amino acids. V lost 8 bases to trimming and J lost 0 bases; unmatched junction nucleotides: 7.

CDR3 region: CASSSPTSGARDTQYF. In DNA form, the CDR3 reads TGTGCCAGCAGTAGCCCGACTAGCGGTGCTAGAGATACGCAGTATTTT. J is TRBJ2-3 and V is TRBV27, with 9 bases that match TRBD2. This CDR3 has 16 amino acids. Per germline, CDR1 MNHEY and CDR2 SMNVEV (reference sequence). The ends lost 5 bases at V and 5 bases at J; junction bases unmatched: 11.

This clone turned up a few times. The chain employs TRBV28 and TRBJ2-7; no clear D. CDR3 length equals 13 residues. Germline V lookup: CDR1 MDHEN, CDR2 SYDVKM. V dropped 7 bases and J dropped 2 bases, with 12 bases sitting between them. CDR3 in DNA: TGTGCCAGCAACGGGCGGTGGACCTACGAGCAGTACTTC. It translates to CASNGRWTYEQYF.

In its sample, this clone was seen a few times. The rearrangement joins TRBV19 to TRBJ2-5, with D maybe TRBD1 (5 bases). Trimming removed 7 bases at V and 1 base at J, with 16 bases between. Germline CDR1 is LNHDA and CDR2 is SQIVND (reference sequence). This CDR3 has 15 residues. DNA for the CDR3: TGTGCCAGTACCCCTCTCGACAGCGCCCAAGAGACCCAGTACTTC. Its protein is CASTPLDSAQETQYF.

Only a few counts were recorded for this clone. The rearrangement joins TRBV28 to TRBJ1-5, with 9 positions matching TRBD1. Germline loops: CDR1 MDHEN, CDR2 SYDVKM. This CDR3 has 16 residues. Unmatched junction bases numbered 11, after V lost 6 bases and J lost 5 bases. CDR3 in amino acids: CASSVPQGARYQPQHF. CDR3 nucleotides: TGTGCCAGCAGCGTCCCACAGGGGGCTAGGTATCAGCCCCAGCATTTT.

V usage is TRBV5-6 and J usage is TRBJ1-2, with no clear D. The CDR3 covers 14 residues. Germline V CDR1 and CDR2: SGHDT, YYEEEE. V lost 0 bases, J lost 4 bases, and 10 bases lay in between. The CDR3 loop reads CASSLGSRTYGYTF. In DNA form, the CDR3 reads TGTGCCAGCAGCTTGGGTTCCAGGACCTATGGCTACACCTTC. Full variable domain (outside the CDR3, taken from reference TRBV5-6 and TRBJ1-2): DAGVTQSPTHLIKTRGQQVTLRCSPKSGHDTVSWYQQALGQGPQFIFQYYEEEERQRGNFPDRFSGHQFPNYSSELNVNALLLGDSALYLCASSLGSRTYGYTFGSGTRLTVV.

The J gene is TRBJ2-7, the V gene TRBV7-2, with D unresolved. The germline V gene has CDR1 SGHTA and CDR2 FQGNSA. The CDR3 runs to 14 residues. V dropped 5 bases and J dropped 4 bases, with 15 bases sitting between them. Here the CDR3 DNA reads TGTGCCAGCAGCCCCGAGTGGGGTAGGTACGAGCAGTACTTC. Its translation: CASSPEWGRYEQYF.

Concerning this clone itself: The identical CDR3 is also encoded by other nucleotide sequences in the sample. The V and J genes are TRBV7-2 and TRBJ2-1, with TRBD2 identical over 8 bases. CDR3 size: 15 residues. Germline-derived CDR1 and CDR2 are SGHTA and FQGNSA. Trimming cost V 1 base and J 1 base; bases outside gene matches: 0. Here the CDR3 reads CASSLVAGSYNEQFF. The CDR3 bases are TGTGCCAGCAGCTTAGTAGCGGGGTCCTACAATGAGCAGTTCTTC.

This chain links TRBV2 with TRBJ1-5; 9 nucleotides match TRBD1. The V and J ends lost 7 bases and 7 bases, in that order; junction bases with no gene match: 8. CDR3 length: 14 residues. The germline V gene has CDR1 SNHLY and CDR2 FYNNEI. Written as DNA, the CDR3 is TGTGCCAGCAAAGGGACAGGGTGGAAACAGCCCCAGCATTTT. Amino acids: CASKGTGWKQPQHF.

The chain links TRBV12-5 to TRBJ2-1; 12 bases map to TRBD2. The CDR3 is 16 residues long. Per the germline V gene, CDR1 is LGHNT and CDR2 is FRNRAP. J lost 9 bases, V lost 3 bases, and 9 bases had no gene match. CDR3 sequence: CASGFLLAGGLSEQFF. CDR3 bases: TGTGCTAGTGGTTTCCTCCTAGCGGGGGGGCTAAGTGAGCAGTTCTTC.

The chain couples TRBV7-2 to TRBJ2-7; TRBD1 matches at 8 bases. In germline, CDR1 is SGHTA, CDR2 FQGNSA. The V segment lost 3 bases and the J segment 5 bases; nucleotides outside the gene matches: 6. This CDR3 region has 14 residues. This chain's CDR3 is CASSLALGQDEQYF. CDR3 coding DNA: TGTGCCAGCAGCTTGGCCTTGGGACAGGACGAGCAGTACTTC.

The rearrangement uses TRBV29-1 and TRBJ2-5; TRBD1 matches at 7 bases. CDR1 and CDR2 (germline): SQVTM, ANQGSEA. The CDR3 totals 13 residues. Trimming at V came to 4 bases and at J to 3 bases, leaving 5 bases not matched to a gene. The CDR3: CSVVSGQKETQYF. As DNA, the CDR3 is TGCAGCGTTGTGTCGGGACAGAAAGAGACCCAGTACTTC. The whole variable domain, remainder taken from reference TRBV29-1 and TRBJ2-5, is SAVISQKPSRDICQRGTSLTIQCQVDSQVTMMFWYRQQPGQSLTLIATANQGSEATYESGFVIDKFPISRPNLTFSTLTVSNMSPEDSSIYLCSVVSGQKETQYFGPGTRLLVL.

This clone appeared a few times. The V gene is TRBV10-3, the J gene TRBJ1-1; D uncertain. There are 14 residues in the CDR3. Germline CDR1 reads ENHRY; CDR2 reads SYGVKD. Trimming shortened V by 8 bases and J by 3 bases, and 16 bases separated the two germline ends. CDR3 sequence reads: CAIADTGSYTEAFF. DNA of the CDR3: TGTGCCATCGCTGACACGGGGTCATACACTGAAGCTTTCTTT.

This clone came up a few times. The junction differs from germline at one of its ends, possibly a read error. The chain uses TRBV11-2 and TRBJ2-5, with D possibly matching TRBD1 (6 bases). The CDR3 is 15 amino acids. Germline V gene data show CDR1 as SGHAT and CDR2 as FQNNGV. The chain's CDR3 is CASSLEGQQGETQYF. CDR3 bases: TGTGCCAGCAGCCTAGAGGGCCAACAGGGAGAGACCCAGTACTTC.

This clone was counted only a few times. Different DNA sequences within this sample yield the same CDR3. This chain joins TRBV25-1 and TRBJ2-5; 11 bases are shared with TRBD2. The CDR3 length is 15 residues. The V gene's germline CDR1 is MGHDK and CDR2 SYGVNS. Unmatched junction bases numbered 1, after V lost 2 bases and J lost 2 bases. The CDR3: CASSEPSGGQETQYF. CDR3 DNA: TGTGCCAGCAGTGAACCTAGCGGGGGGCAAGAGACCCAGTACTTC.

In the case of this clone: The same CDR3 is also encoded by other DNA sequences in this sample. The chain joins TRBV5-1 to TRBJ2-1; 9 bases match TRBD1. The CDR3 consists of 14 residues. Germline-derived CDR1 and CDR2 are SGHRS and YFSETQ. J lost 6 bases, V lost 3 bases, and 4 bases had no gene match. CDR3 DNA: TGCGCCAGCAGCTCTGACAGGGGGGGCAATGAGCAGTTCTTC. It encodes CASSSDRGGNEQFF.